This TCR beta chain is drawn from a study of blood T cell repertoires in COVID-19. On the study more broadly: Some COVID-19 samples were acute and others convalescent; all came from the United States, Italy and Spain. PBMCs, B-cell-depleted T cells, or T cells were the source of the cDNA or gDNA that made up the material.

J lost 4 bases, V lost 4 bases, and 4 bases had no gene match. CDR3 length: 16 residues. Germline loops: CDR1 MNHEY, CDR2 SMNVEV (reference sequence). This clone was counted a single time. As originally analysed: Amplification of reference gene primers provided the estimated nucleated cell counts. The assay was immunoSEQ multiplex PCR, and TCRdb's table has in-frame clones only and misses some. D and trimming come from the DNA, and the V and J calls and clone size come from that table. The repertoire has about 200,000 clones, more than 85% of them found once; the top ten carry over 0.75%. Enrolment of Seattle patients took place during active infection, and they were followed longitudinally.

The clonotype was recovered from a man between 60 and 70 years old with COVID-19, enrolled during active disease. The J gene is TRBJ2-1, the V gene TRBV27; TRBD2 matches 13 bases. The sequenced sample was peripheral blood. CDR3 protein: CASSSGLAGVYNEQFF. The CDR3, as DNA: TGTGCCAGCAGTTCCGGACTAGCGGGGGTTTACAATGAGCAGTTCTTC.